This TCR beta chain is drawn from a study of beta chain features in type 1 diabetes. Study-level information: Patients looked much like healthy donors when it came to age, gender and cell yields.

Overall study findings and caveats: Moderately but significantly shorter TCRB CDR3s were found in Type 1 diabetes patients in all four CD4+ subsets. For cells with high TCR expression, cDNA sequencing could yield over-representation. PCR might preferentially amplify shorter templates, equally in patients and controls.

Turning to this clone: Its antigen is unidentified.

Every isolated RNA sample was fully reverse transcribed, so sequencing captured expressed TCRB transcripts. Clones were sequenced by immunoSEQ multiplex PCR, and TCRdb holds only the in-frame ones, with some missing. The sample holds 250,000 to 300,000 clones, roughly an eighth seen once. This CDR3 is built from 14 residues. Germline assignment: CDR1 GTSNPN and CDR2 SVGIG (reference sequence). With 5 bases clipped from V and 7 bases from J, the junction kept 8 bases outside the gene matches. Purity exceeded 95% in all sorted populations. Material for sequencing was naive CD4+ T cells from blood. The genes are TRBV30 and TRBJ2-1; 10 positions agree with TRBD1. The clonotype comes from a man aged 25-45 years with type 1 diabetes. This CDR3 is CAWADRGLRNEQFF. CDR3 DNA: TGTGCCTGGGCCGACAGGGGGCTAAGAAATGAGCAGTTCTTC.